The 13 T cell receptor beta chains given below trace back to one sample, sequenced in a study of T cell responses to AZD1222 COVID-19 vaccine. The data were produced by immunoSEQ multiplex PCR, yet TCRdb's version contains in-frame clones alone and is incomplete. The table shows 180,000 or so clones, with 80% to 95% occurring only once. This specimen consisted of peripheral blood, obtained 28 days after the second dose of the MenACWY control vaccine. These receptors were taken from an adult who received the MenACWY meningococcal vaccine as a control.

With respect to this clone: This sample includes further DNA sequences coding for the same CDR3. The chain carries TRBV7-9 and TRBJ1-6, with 7 nucleotides matching TRBD1. V gave up 4 bases and J gave up 1 base; unmatched junction bases: 1. The CDR3 extends over 15 amino acids. Germline-derived CDR1 and CDR2 are SEHNR and FQNEAQ (reference sequence). For the CDR3, the DNA is TGTGCCAGCAGCTCAGGGGGGTCCTATAATTCACCCCTCCACTTT. It translates to CASSSGGSYNSPLHF.

This chain links TRBV10-3 with TRBJ1-4, with TRBD1 identical over 10 bases. V lost 10 bases and J lost 7; bases outside the gene matches: 9. The CDR3 loop spans 14 amino acids. Germline assignment: CDR1 ENHRY and CDR2 SYGVKD. The CDR3 here is CATSPRTGGEKLFF. The CDR3, as DNA: TGTGCCACCTCTCCCCGGACAGGGGGTGAAAAACTGTTTTTT.

The gene calls are TRBV5-1 and TRBJ1-2, with TRBD1 identical over 7 bases. The CDR3 loop spans 13 amino acids. Germline-derived CDR1 and CDR2 are SGHRS and YFSETQ. The ends lost 4 bases at V and 5 bases at J; junction bases unmatched: 5. CDR3 in amino acids: CASSHGTEYGYTF. CDR3 in DNA: TGCGCCAGCAGCCACGGGACAGAGTATGGCTACACCTTC.

In its sample, this clone was seen a few times. V is TRBV11-2 and J is TRBJ1-1; D gene ambiguous. Germline V gives CDR1 SGHAT, CDR2 FQNNGV. Trimming stripped 5 bases from V and 6 bases from J, with 13 bases between. The CDR3 sequence is 13 residues long. The CDR3: CASSLGPYSEAFF. The DNA of the CDR3 is TGTGCCAGCAGCCTGGGCCCCTACTCTGAAGCTTTCTTT. Variable domain in full (rest from reference TRBV11-2 and TRBJ1-1): EAGVAQSPRYKIIEKRQSVAFWCNPISGHATLYWYQQILGQGPKLLIQFQNNGVVDDSQLPKDRFSAERLKGVDSTLKIQPAKLEDSAVYLCASSLGPYSEAFFGQGTRLTVV.

This sequence joins TRBV7-2 and TRBJ1-1; 11 bases map to TRBD1. The V segment lost 2 bases and the J segment 4 bases; nucleotides outside the gene matches: 3. The CDR3 sequence is 15 residues long. Germline CDR1 is SGHTA and CDR2 is FQGNSA. Here the CDR3 reads CASSLQGTGGTEAFF. Written as DNA, the CDR3 is TGTGCCAGCAGCTTACAAGGGACAGGGGGCACTGAAGCTTTCTTT.

The chain couples TRBV5-8 to TRBJ1-2; possible D gene TRBD1, 5 bases. This CDR3 has 13 residues. CDR1 and CDR2 (germline): SGHTS, YDEGEE. The V gene lost 1 base and the J gene lost 6 bases, with 10 bases spanning the gap. This CDR3 reads CASSLRGSDGYTF. The CDR3 DNA reads TGTGCCAGCAGCTTGAGGGGTTCAGATGGCTACACCTTC.

The chain has TRBV7-2 and TRBJ2-3; D not resolved. The CDR3 has 14 residues. Trimming cost V 3 bases and J 3 bases, with 10 bases left between them. Germline CDR1 SGHTA, CDR2 FQGNSA. The CDR3 reads CASSFSIVTDTQYF. DNA of the CDR3: TGTGCCAGCAGCTTTAGTATAGTGACAGATACGCAGTATTTT.

The table lists this clone with a count of one. V and J are TRBV5-8 and TRBJ1-1; D is unclear. Germline assignment: CDR1 SGHTS and CDR2 YDEGEE. V lost 4 bases to trimming and J lost 4 bases, with 17 bases between them. The CDR3 runs to 15 residues. The CDR3 DNA sequence: TGTGCCAGCAGCCCCCCCCGGACTTTGACCACTGAAGCTTTCTTT. This gives the protein CASSPPRTLTTEAFF. Using reference TRBV5-8 and TRBJ1-1 for the parts outside the CDR3, the full variable domain is EAGVTQSPTHLIKTRGQQATLRCSPISGHTSVYWYQQALGLGLQFLLWYDEGEERNRGNFPPRFSGRQFPNYSSELNVNALELEDSALYLCASSPPRTLTTEAFFGQGTRLTVV.

This clone has a single count. This rearrangement joins TRBV6-1 to TRBJ2-7; TRBD2 is a possible D gene (6 bases). The germline V gene has CDR1 MNHNS and CDR2 SASEGT. The CDR3 length is 14 residues. V dropped 3 bases and J dropped 5 bases, with 14 bases sitting between them. The CDR3 DNA reads as TGTGCCAGCAGTGAGTTGGGAGGTTCCCACGAGCAGTACTTC. It is translated as CASSELGGSHEQYF.

The rearrangement joins TRBV18 to TRBJ1-1, with no clear D. There are 14 residues in the CDR3. The V gene's germline CDR1 is KGHSH and CDR2 LQKENI. The V end was cut by 4 bases, the J end by 4 bases, with 13 bases between. The CDR3 DNA reads as TGTGCCAGCTCACAAGCTCAGGAAGCCACTGAAGCTTTCTTT. It yields the protein CASSQAQEATEAFF.

The chain recombines TRBV7-2 with TRBJ1-2, with D uncertain. The CDR3 has 14 amino acids. V dropped 5 bases and J dropped 7 bases, with 17 bases sitting between them. CDR1 is SGHTA and CDR2 is FQGNSA in the germline V gene. CDR3 sequence (DNA): TGTGCCAGCAGCCAGACATCCATTATGGGTGGCTACACCTTC. This codes for CASSQTSIMGGYTF.

The genes are TRBV6-5 and TRBJ2-7; D is unclear. Germline V CDR1 and CDR2: MNHEY, SVGAGI. The CDR3 contains 10 residues. V shed 10 bases and J shed 7 bases, with 11 bases lying between them. CDR3 amino acids: CATTKGEQYF. DNA for the CDR3: TGTGCCACCACGAAAGGGGAGCAGTACTTC.

The J gene is TRBJ2-3, the V gene TRBV19; 9 bases agree with TRBD2. The germline V gene has CDR1 LNHDA and CDR2 SQIVND (reference sequence). With V trimmed by 2 bases and J by 2 bases, 2 bases remained unmatched. The CDR3 runs 15 residues. The CDR3 region is CASSIWGLATDTQYF. The CDR3 DNA reads TGTGCCAGTAGTATATGGGGACTAGCCACAGATACGCAGTATTTT.